This T cell receptor beta chain comes out of a study of human T cells and chemical hapten exposure. From the RACE reads, TCRdb called clonotypes with MiXCR, one entry per CDR3 protein. The data hold tens of thousands of distinct CDR3 sequences, with 10% to 15% observed a single time. The trim removed 0 bases at V and 1 base at J, leaving 3 bases unmatched. Germline loops: CDR1 LNHNV, CDR2 YYDKDF (reference sequence). The CDR3 runs 16 residues. This clonotype was recorded at least ten times. Time point in this sample: patch test 3, about 24 weeks after DPC sensitization. Treatment given: therapeutic diphenylcyclopropenone sensitization with weekly scalp DPC.

The source was whole blood, collected in connection with sensitization to the hapten diphenylcyclopropenone (DPC). The J gene is TRBJ2-3, the V gene TRBV15; TRBD2 agrees at 8 bases. This clonotype originated in a woman in her fifties or sixties with alopecia areata. Some clones in this sample may be carry-over from other donors' samples. The CDR3 DNA reads TGTGCCACCAGCAGAGAAACTAGCGGACGCACAGATACGCAGTATTTT. Its translation is CATSRETSGRTDTQYF.